The 7 T cell receptor beta chains reported below all come from one sample, sequenced in a study of blood T cells in healthy people across ages. Primers used in a second PCR of about 6 to 11 cycles were a sample-barcoded 5' primer and a J-beta primer mix. TCRdb reprocessed the 5' RACE reads with MiXCR, giving one entry per CDR3 protein. The sample includes roughly 500,000 distinct CDR3 sequences, about 25% seen only once; the top ten take under 9%. These data are also associated with another study on T cells of mothers and their children.

Material: blood. These receptors were taken from a boy younger than 18 in good health.

CDR3 sequence reads: CSAGDLANTIYF. CDR3 bases: TGCAGCGCCGGGGACCTCGCGAACACCATATATTTT. This sequence joins TRBV29-1 and TRBJ1-3; perhaps TRBD1 as D (5 bases). The germline V and J ends were trimmed by 7 bases and 7 bases, with 14 bases remaining between them. Germline CDR1 SQVTM, CDR2 ANQGSEA. The CDR3 loop spans 12 amino acids. The variable domain in full, with the rest retrieved from reference TRBV29-1 and TRBJ1-3, is SAVISQKPSRDICQRGTSLTIQCQVDSQVTMMFWYRQQPGQSLTLIATANQGSEATYESGFVIDKFPISRPNLTFSTLTVSNMSPEDSSIYLCSAGDLANTIYFGEGSWLTVV.

The J gene is TRBJ1-4, the V gene TRBV19; the D is unclear. Germline CDR1 and CDR2: LNHDA and SQIVND (reference sequence). Trimming took 8 bases from V and 8 from J, leaving 15 bases between them. This CDR3 has 13 residues. CDR3 sequence: CASAMEGNEKLFF. DNA for the CDR3: TGTGCCAGTGCGATGGAAGGGAACGAAAAACTGTTTTTT.

This rearrangement joins TRBV11-2 to TRBJ1-2; maybe TRBD1 (6 bases). Trimming shortened V by 3 bases and J by 8 bases, and 19 bases separated the two germline ends. Germline V gene sequence: CDR1 SGHAT, CDR2 FQNNGV. The CDR3 is 15 residues long. The CDR3 loop reads CASSFMGAGLGGYTF. The CDR3 nucleotides are TGTGCCAGCAGCTTCATGGGGGCCGGGTTGGGAGGCTACACCTTC. The full variable domain, with the rest looked up from reference TRBV11-2 and TRBJ1-2, is EAGVAQSPRYKIIEKRQSVAFWCNPISGHATLYWYQQILGQGPKLLIQFQNNGVVDDSQLPKDRFSAERLKGVDSTLKIQPAKLEDSAVYLCASSFMGAGLGGYTFGSGTRLTVV.

The chain couples TRBV4-2 to TRBJ2-1; tentatively, D is TRBD1 or TRBD2 (5 bases each). CDR1 and CDR2 from the germline V gene are LGHNA and YNFKEQ. The CDR3 spans 16 residues. V was trimmed by 0 bases and J by 6 bases, leaving 15 bases between them. The DNA of the CDR3 is TGTGCCAGCAGCCAAGATCCGGGGAAAAGGGGCAATGAGCAGTTCTTC. Translation gives CASSQDPGKRGNEQFF.

This clonotype has a handful of counts. The chain recombines TRBV7-2 with TRBJ1-5; a possible D gene is TRBD1 (5 bases). There are 14 residues in the CDR3. In germline, CDR1 is SGHTA, CDR2 FQGNSA. Trimming took 3 bases from V and 4 from J, leaving 10 bases between them. The CDR3 loop is CASSFSGFNQPQHF. CDR3 coding DNA: TGTGCCAGCAGCTTCTCAGGGTTTAATCAGCCCCAGCATTTT.

This clonotype was seen more than once but under ten times. This rearrangement joins TRBV5-6 to TRBJ2-5; D call uncertain. CDR1 and CDR2 from the germline V gene are SGHDT and YYEEEE. V shed 4 bases and J shed 0 bases, with 4 bases lying between them. The CDR3 length is 12 residues. CDR3 coding DNA: TGTGCCAGCAGCGGAGACCAAGAGACCCAGTACTTC. This translates into CASSGDQETQYF.

In its sample, this clonotype was seen a few times. The chain uses TRBV6-2 or TRBV6-3 and TRBJ2-7, with TRBD1 identical over 10 bases. Germline V gene sequence: CDR1 MNHEY, CDR2 SVGEGT. J lost 5 bases, V lost 8 bases, and 12 bases had no gene match. The CDR3 is made up of 15 amino acids. The CDR3 nucleotides read TGTGCCAGCCTTGCGGCCGGGACAGGGGCCCACGAGCAGTACTTC. As protein: CASLAAGTGAHEQYF.